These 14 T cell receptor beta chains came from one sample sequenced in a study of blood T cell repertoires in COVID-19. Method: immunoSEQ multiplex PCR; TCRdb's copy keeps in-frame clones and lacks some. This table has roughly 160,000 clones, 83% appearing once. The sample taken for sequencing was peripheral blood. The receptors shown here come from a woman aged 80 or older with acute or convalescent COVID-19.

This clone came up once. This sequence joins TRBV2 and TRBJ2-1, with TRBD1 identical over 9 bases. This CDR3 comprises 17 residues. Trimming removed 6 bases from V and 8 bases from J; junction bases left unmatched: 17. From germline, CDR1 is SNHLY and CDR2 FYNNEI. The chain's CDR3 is CASSYTSGTGNIYEQFF. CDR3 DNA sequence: TGTGCCAGCAGCTATACCTCCGGGACAGGGAATATCTATGAGCAGTTCTTC.

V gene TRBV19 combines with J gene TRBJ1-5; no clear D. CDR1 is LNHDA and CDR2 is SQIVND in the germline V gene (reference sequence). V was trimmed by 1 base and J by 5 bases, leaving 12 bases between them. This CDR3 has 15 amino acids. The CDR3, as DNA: TGTGCCAGTAGTATAGGAGGGCTCGGGGATCAGCCCCAGCATTTT. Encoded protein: CASSIGGLGDQPQHF.

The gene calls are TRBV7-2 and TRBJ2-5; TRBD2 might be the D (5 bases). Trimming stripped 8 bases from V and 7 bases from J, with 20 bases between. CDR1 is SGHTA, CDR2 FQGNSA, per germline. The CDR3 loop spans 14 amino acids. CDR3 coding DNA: TGTGCCAGCGGCGAACGCGGAGGCCCGCGGACCCAGTACTTC. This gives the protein CASGERGGPRTQYF.

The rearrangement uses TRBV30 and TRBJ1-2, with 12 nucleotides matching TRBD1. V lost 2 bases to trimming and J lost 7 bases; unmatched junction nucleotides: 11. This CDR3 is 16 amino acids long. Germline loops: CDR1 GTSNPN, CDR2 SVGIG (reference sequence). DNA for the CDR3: TGTGCCTGGAGTCTAACGGGACAGGGGGCTTCAAGTGGCTACACCTTC. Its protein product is CAWSLTGQGASSGYTF.

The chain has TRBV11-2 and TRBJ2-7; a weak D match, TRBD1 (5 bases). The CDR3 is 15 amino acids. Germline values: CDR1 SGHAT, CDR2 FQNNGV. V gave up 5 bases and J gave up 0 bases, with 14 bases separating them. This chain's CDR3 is CASSTPQDNSYEQYF. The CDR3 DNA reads TGTGCCAGCAGCACACCTCAGGACAACTCCTACGAGCAGTACTTC.

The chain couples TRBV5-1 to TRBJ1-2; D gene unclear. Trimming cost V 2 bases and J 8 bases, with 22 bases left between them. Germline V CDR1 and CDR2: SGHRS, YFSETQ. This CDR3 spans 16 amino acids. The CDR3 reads CASSFGIPPDGGGYTF. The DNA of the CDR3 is TGCGCCAGCAGCTTCGGGATACCACCGGACGGTGGCGGCTACACCTTC. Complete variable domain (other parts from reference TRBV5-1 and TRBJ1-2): KAGVTQTPRYLIKTRGQQVTLSCSPISGHRSVSWYQQTPGQGLQFLFEYFSETQRNKGNFPGRFSGRQFSNSRSEMNVSTLELGDSALYLCASSFGIPPDGGGYTFGSGTRLTVV.

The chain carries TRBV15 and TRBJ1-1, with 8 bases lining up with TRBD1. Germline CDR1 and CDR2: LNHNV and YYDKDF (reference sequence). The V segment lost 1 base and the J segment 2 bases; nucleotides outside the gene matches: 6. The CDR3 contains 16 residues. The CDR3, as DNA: TGTGCCACCAGCAGAGGCAGGGGGCTGGGAAACACTGAAGCTTTCTTT. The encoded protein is CATSRGRGLGNTEAFF.

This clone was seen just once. The CDR3 DNA sequence: TGTGCCACCAGCAGAGGCACTTATAACTATGGCTACACCTTC. Encoded protein: CATSRGTYNYGYTF. V usage is TRBV15 and J usage is TRBJ1-2; D is unresolved. V lost 1 base to trimming and J lost 1 base, with 7 bases between them. The CDR3 has 14 residues. Germline loops: CDR1 LNHNV, CDR2 YYDKDF (reference sequence).

The chain's CDR3 is CASSSPPLKSGVFF. CDR3 DNA sequence: TGTGCCAGCAGTTCGCCCCCCCTTAAGAGCGGGGTCTTCTTC. The chain couples TRBV6-2 or TRBV6-3 to TRBJ2-1, with TRBD2 matching 7 bases. The CDR3 length is 14 residues. Germline CDR1 and CDR2: MNHEY and SVGEGT. The V and J ends lost 4 bases and 16 bases, in that order; junction bases with no gene match: 16.

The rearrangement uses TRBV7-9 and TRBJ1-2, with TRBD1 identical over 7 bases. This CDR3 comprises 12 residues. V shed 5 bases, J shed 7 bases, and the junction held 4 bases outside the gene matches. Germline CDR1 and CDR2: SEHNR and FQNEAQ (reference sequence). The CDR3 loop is CASSRTGGGYTF. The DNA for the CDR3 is TGTGCCAGCAGCCGGACAGGCGGTGGCTACACCTTC.

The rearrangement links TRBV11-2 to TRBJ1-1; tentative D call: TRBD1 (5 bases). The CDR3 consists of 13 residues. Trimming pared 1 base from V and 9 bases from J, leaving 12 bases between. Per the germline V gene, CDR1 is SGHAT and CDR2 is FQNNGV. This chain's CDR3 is CASSLVGEEKAFF. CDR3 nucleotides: TGTGCCAGCAGCTTAGTGGGGGAGGAAAAAGCTTTCTTT.

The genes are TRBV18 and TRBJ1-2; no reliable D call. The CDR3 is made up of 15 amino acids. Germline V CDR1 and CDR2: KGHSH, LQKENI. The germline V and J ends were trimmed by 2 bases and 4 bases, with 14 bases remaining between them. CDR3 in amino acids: CASSPNTEVPYGYTF. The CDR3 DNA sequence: TGTGCCAGCTCACCAAATACGGAGGTACCCTATGGCTACACCTTC.

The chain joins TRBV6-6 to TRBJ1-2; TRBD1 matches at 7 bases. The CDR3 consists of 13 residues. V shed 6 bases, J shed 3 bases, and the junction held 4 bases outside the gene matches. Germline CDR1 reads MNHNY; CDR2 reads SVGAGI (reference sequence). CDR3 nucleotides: TGTGCCAGCAGAACGGGACAGCACTATGGCTACACCTTC. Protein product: CASRTGQHYGYTF.

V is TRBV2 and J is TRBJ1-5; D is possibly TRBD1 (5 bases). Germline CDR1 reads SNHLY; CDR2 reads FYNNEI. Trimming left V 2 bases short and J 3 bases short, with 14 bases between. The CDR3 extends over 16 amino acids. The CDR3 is CASSERGPRFNQPQHF. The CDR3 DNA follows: TGTGCCAGCAGTGAAAGGGGTCCCAGATTCAATCAGCCCCAGCATTTT.